This is a list of T cell receptor beta chains from one sample in a study of T cell changes during pregnancy in multiple sclerosis. Repertoires were generated with immunoSEQ multiplex PCR, while TCRdb's copy carries only in-frame clones and drops some. The data contain about 19,000 clones, roughly 90% of them seen just once; the ten biggest clones take up about 5.9%. This specimen was CD8+ T cells from peripheral blood mononuclear cells, taken in the third trimester of pregnancy. Source of these receptors: a female donor in good health, enrolled as a control in a pregnancy study. Each CDR3 is given with its conserved first and last residue. Each record gives: J gene, V gene, clone size, D gene, CDR3 protein, CDR3 DNA. D genes are given only for firm matches. Rows may omit the clone size; those that give it use once, few, many or a size class.

j_gene: TRBJ2-3; v_gene: TRBV19; abundance: NA; d_gene: TRBD1; CDR3aa: CASSNRDRGPDTQYF; CDR3nt: TGTGCCAGTAGTAACCGGGACAGGGGCCCAGATACGCAGTATTTT
j_gene: TRBJ2-7; v_gene: TRBV29-1; abundance: once; d_gene: NA; CDR3aa: CSVDTGTPGYEQYF; CDR3nt: TGCAGCGTTGATACGGGGACACCGGGGTACGAGCAGTACTTC
j_gene: TRBJ1-1; v_gene: TRBV30; abundance: NA; d_gene: NA; CDR3aa: CAWNTGSNTEAFF; CDR3nt: TGTGCCTGGAATACAGGTTCGAACACTGAAGCTTTCTTT
j_gene: TRBJ1-4; v_gene: TRBV25-1; abundance: NA; d_gene: NA; CDR3aa: CASSDTGINEKLFF; CDR3nt: TGTGCCAGCAGTGATACGGGGATTAATGAAAAACTGTTTTTT
j_gene: TRBJ2-1; v_gene: TRBV7-3; abundance: NA; d_gene: TRBD2; CDR3aa: CASSFTGGDEQFF; CDR3nt: TGTGCCAGCAGCTTTACGGGGGGTGATGAGCAGTTCTTC
j_gene: TRBJ1-4; v_gene: TRBV7-3; abundance: NA; d_gene: NA; CDR3aa: CASSLVGQINEKLFF; CDR3nt: TGTGCCAGCAGCTTAGTTGGACAGATTAATGAAAAACTGTTTTTT
j_gene: TRBJ1-1; v_gene: TRBV4-3; abundance: NA; d_gene: NA; CDR3aa: CASSRGKKNTEAFF; CDR3nt: TGCGCCAGCAGCCGAGGGAAGAAGAACACTGAAGCTTTCTTT
j_gene: TRBJ1-2; v_gene: TRBV12-5; abundance: NA; d_gene: NA; CDR3aa: CASGLSQYYGYTF; CDR3nt: TGTGCTAGTGGTTTGTCTCAGTACTATGGCTACACCTTC
j_gene: TRBJ2-7; v_gene: TRBV4-3; abundance: NA; d_gene: NA; CDR3aa: CASSPSQAYEQYF; CDR3nt: TGCGCCAGCAGCCCAAGCCAGGCCTACGAGCAGTACTTC
j_gene: TRBJ2-7; v_gene: TRBV5-1; abundance: NA; d_gene: NA; CDR3aa: CASSYGQEQYF; CDR3nt: TGCGCCAGCAGCTATGGACAGGAGCAGTACTTC
j_gene: TRBJ2-7; v_gene: TRBV7-2; abundance: NA; d_gene: TRBD2; CDR3aa: CASSLVAGKGPYEQYF; CDR3nt: TGTGCCAGCAGCTTAGTAGCGGGGAAGGGCCCCTACGAGCAGTACTTC
j_gene: TRBJ2-2; v_gene: TRBV27; abundance: NA; d_gene: TRBD2; CDR3aa: CASSLLAGLVTGELFF; CDR3nt: TGTGCCAGCAGCCTCCTAGCGGGGCTCGTCACCGGGGAGCTGTTTTTT
j_gene: TRBJ2-3; v_gene: TRBV5-6; abundance: NA; d_gene: TRBD1; CDR3aa: CASSLNHRQGPQDTQYF; CDR3nt: TGTGCCAGCAGCTTAAATCACCGACAGGGGCCGCAGGATACGCAGTATTTT
j_gene: TRBJ2-1; v_gene: TRBV11-2; abundance: NA; d_gene: TRBD2; CDR3aa: CASSLGVREPTDHNEQFF; CDR3nt: TGTGCCAGCAGCTTAGGGGTGCGGGAGCCAACGGACCACAATGAGCAGTTCTTC
j_gene: TRBJ1-2; v_gene: TRBV29-1; abundance: few; d_gene: TRBD1; CDR3aa: CSVPPGGSGGYTF; CDR3nt: TGCAGCGTGCCCCCAGGGGGATCCGGGGGCTACACCTTC
j_gene: TRBJ1-2; v_gene: TRBV16; abundance: NA; d_gene: NA; CDR3aa: CASSQSPGGHYGYTF; CDR3nt: TGTGCCAGCAGCCAATCGCCAGGAGGACACTATGGCTACACCTTC
j_gene: TRBJ1-1; v_gene: TRBV28; abundance: NA; d_gene: NA; CDR3aa: CASSLGPGGRGEAFF; CDR3nt: TGTGCCAGCAGTTTGGGACCAGGCGGGAGGGGTGAAGCTTTCTTT
j_gene: TRBJ1-2; v_gene: TRBV30; abundance: NA; d_gene: NA; CDR3aa: CAWSAGVGYTF; CDR3nt: TGTGCCTGGAGTGCGGGGGTTGGCTACACCTTC
j_gene: TRBJ2-3; v_gene: TRBV9; abundance: once; d_gene: TRBD2; CDR3aa: CASSVNPGTSGGAIDTQYF; CDR3nt: TGTGCCAGCAGCGTAAATCCTGGGACTAGCGGGGGGGCCATAGATACGCAGTATTTT
j_gene: TRBJ1-4; v_gene: TRBV5-4; abundance: NA; d_gene: NA; CDR3aa: CASSLAGSYLHATNEKLFF; CDR3nt: TGTGCCAGCAGCTTAGCCGGGTCCTACCTCCACGCAACTAATGAAAAACTGTTTTTT
j_gene: TRBJ1-1; v_gene: TRBV6-5; abundance: NA; d_gene: TRBD1; CDR3aa: CASSSQGADTEAFF; CDR3nt: TGTGCCAGCAGTTCTCAGGGGGCGGACACTGAAGCTTTCTTT
j_gene: TRBJ2-7; v_gene: TRBV19; abundance: NA; d_gene: TRBD2; CDR3aa: CASSMGLVPEQYF; CDR3nt: TGTGCCAGTAGTATGGGACTAGTCCCCGAGCAGTACTTC
j_gene: TRBJ2-7; v_gene: TRBV27; abundance: NA; d_gene: NA; CDR3aa: CASSLTEYYEQYF; CDR3nt: TGTGCCAGCAGTTTAACAGAATACTACGAGCAGTACTTC
j_gene: TRBJ2-3; v_gene: TRBV13; abundance: NA; d_gene: TRBD1; CDR3aa: CASSSPGQGTDTQYF; CDR3nt: TGTGCCAGCAGCTCACCGGGACAGGGGACAGATACGCAGTATTTT
j_gene: TRBJ2-7; v_gene: TRBV6-5; abundance: NA; d_gene: TRBD1; CDR3aa: CASSYDRGSPYEQYF; CDR3nt: TGTGCCAGCAGTTACGACAGGGGGTCCCCCTACGAGCAGTACTTC
j_gene: TRBJ1-4; v_gene: TRBV11-2; abundance: NA; d_gene: TRBD1; CDR3aa: CASSYGTGKNEKLFF; CDR3nt: TGTGCCAGCAGCTATGGGACAGGCAAAAATGAAAAACTGTTTTTT
j_gene: TRBJ2-7; v_gene: TRBV21-1; abundance: NA; d_gene: NA; CDR3aa: CASSKASYRGSYEQYF; CDR3nt: TGTGCCAGCAGCAAAGCAAGTTACAGGGGATCCTACGAGCAGTACTTC
j_gene: TRBJ1-1; v_gene: TRBV9; abundance: NA; d_gene: NA; CDR3aa: CASSVVSAGEGTEAFF; CDR3nt: TGTGCCAGCAGCGTAGTGAGCGCGGGGGAGGGGACTGAAGCTTTCTTT
j_gene: TRBJ2-1; v_gene: TRBV14; abundance: NA; d_gene: TRBD2; CDR3aa: CASSPRTSPQFF; CDR3nt: TGTGCCAGCAGCCCGCGGACTAGTCCTCAGTTCTTC
j_gene: TRBJ2-7; v_gene: TRBV19; abundance: NA; d_gene: NA; CDR3aa: CASSADSASSYEQYF; CDR3nt: TGTGCCAGTAGTGCTGACAGCGCGAGCTCCTACGAGCAGTACTTC
j_gene: TRBJ2-5; v_gene: TRBV27; abundance: once; d_gene: TRBD2; CDR3aa: CASSPGLAVETQYF; CDR3nt: TGTGCCAGCAGTCCGGGACTAGCGGTTGAGACCCAGTACTTC
j_gene: TRBJ2-3; v_gene: TRBV27; abundance: NA; d_gene: NA; CDR3aa: CASRPDTYTQYF; CDR3nt: TGTGCCAGCAGACCGGACACCTATACGCAGTATTTT